This T cell receptor (beta chain) was captured by sequencing in a study of cytotoxic CD8 clonotypes in ibrutinib-treated CLL. Regarding the study as a whole: Under therapy, public clonotypes either contracted or stayed stable, and they were uncommon.

Produced via immunoSEQ multiplex PCR; TCRdb's table is partial and in-frame only. The data show fewer than 25,000 clones, 65% to 75% seen once. V lost 4 bases to trimming and J lost 6 bases, with 13 bases between them. Germline V gene data show CDR1 as LGHNA and CDR2 as YNFKEQ. This CDR3 has 14 residues. Worth noting for this clone: Antigen: not known.

The sequenced sample was PBMCs, obtained after 24 months of ibrutinib treatment. The rearrangement links TRBV4-2 to TRBJ2-4, with D possibly TRBD1 on 5 matching bases. This sequence originates from a human donor with chronic lymphocytic leukemia. CDR3 DNA: TGTGCCAGCAGCCGAGACAGAGACGCAAACATTCAGTACTTC. Protein product: CASSRDRDANIQYF.